This T cell receptor beta chain is drawn from a study of OX40 agonist ivuxolimab in advanced cancers. Trimming stripped 5 bases from V and 3 bases from J, with 16 bases between. This CDR3 has 16 residues. CDR1 SEHNR and CDR2 FQNEAQ come from the germline V gene (reference sequence). Produced via immunoSEQ multiplex PCR; TCRdb's table is partial and in-frame only. The data show 43,000 or so clones, around nine tenths seen once. The chain is built from TRBV7-9 and TRBJ1-4; TRBD1 might be the D (5 bases). This receptor was identified in an adult with an advanced solid tumor such as melanoma, head and neck, liver or kidney cancer. The sequenced sample was CD4+ or CD8+ T cells sorted from blood, obtained in a trial of the OX40 agonist ivuxolimab. CDR3 residues: CASSIADSAANEKLFF. In DNA form, the CDR3 reads TGTGCCAGCAGCATTGCCGACAGCGCAGCTAATGAAAAACTGTTTTTT.